Below, one TCR beta chain is given with its context. The antigen is undetermined. This CDR3 has 14 residues. V shed 8 bases, J shed 1 base, and the junction held 10 bases outside the gene matches. Germline values: CDR1 DFQATT, CDR2 SNEGSKA (reference sequence). It was uncontrolled infection, other autoimmune disease, pregnancy or lactation that excluded patients. TCR beta CDR3 regions were amplified from RNA. The HTBI primer set was used in a first-round RT-PCR of the TCR CDR3. TCRdb called the multiplex PCR reads again in MiXCR, with one record for every CDR3 protein. The sample carries about 570,000 distinct CDR3 sequences, under 60% recorded once. The sample comes from a study of T cells in Graves' hyperthyroidism and ophthalmopathy. Study observations and caveats: Blood also contained most expanded thyroid clonotypes above 0.001.

The origin of this receptor is an adult woman with Graves' disease, either hyperthyroidism or ophthalmopathy (not recorded which). The chain joins TRBV20-1 to TRBJ1-1, with 7 bases aligning to TRBD1. The sequenced material came from peripheral blood or thyroid tissue (not recorded which). This CDR3 reads CSFPQGQGNTEAFF. The CDR3 DNA reads TGCAGTTTCCCACAGGGGCAGGGGAACACTGAAGCTTTCTTT.